This is a list of T cell receptor beta chains from one sample in a study of glioma-infiltrating T cells. Via MiXCR, TCRdb re-called the multiplex PCR reads, giving one row per CDR3 protein. The data contain approximately 190,000 distinct CDR3 sequences, 25% to 35% of them singletons. Sequenced input: glioma tissue, nonneoplastic brain tissue, or PBMCs (not recorded which). These receptors came from a human donor with low-grade glioma or glioblastoma, undergoing nonglioma brain surgery, or in good health (not recorded which). Each CDR3 is given with its conserved first and last residue.

V gene: TRBV2; J gene: TRBJ2-2; CDR3 protein: CASSVLSTGELFF
V gene: TRBV29-1; J gene: TRBJ2-7; CDR3 protein: CSVRTSGTYEQYF
V gene: TRBV12-3/TRBV12-4; J gene: TRBJ2-1; CDR3 protein: CASSSLTSGSYNEQFF
V gene: TRBV5-1; J gene: TRBJ1-1; CDR3 protein: CASRWADPGTGGAAFF
V gene: TRBV27; J gene: TRBJ1-4; CDR3 protein: CSILQTGSPDPIFF
V gene: TRBV7-2; J gene: TRBJ2-3; CDR3 protein: CASSLSNTQYF
V gene: TRBV20-1; J gene: TRBJ2-5; CDR3 protein: CSARDWPQGARETQYF
V gene: TRBV19; J gene: TRBJ1-2; CDR3 protein: CASSDYSGGPYGYTF
V gene: TRBV19; J gene: TRBJ2-3; CDR3 protein: CASSISTGADTQYF
V gene: TRBV27; J gene: TRBJ1-4; CDR3 protein: CASSSISQGGGKLLF
V gene: TRBV6-2/TRBV6-3; J gene: TRBJ2-1; CDR3 protein: CASSYRTLAGDGTMGEQFF
V gene: TRBV5-4; J gene: TRBJ1-6; CDR3 protein: CASSLANRAGNSPLHF
V gene: TRBV7-9; J gene: TRBJ2-7; CDR3 protein: CASSRVDSPYEQYF
V gene: TRBV28; J gene: TRBJ2-7; CDR3 protein: CASSRGTSGNPQYF
V gene: TRBV12-3/TRBV12-4; J gene: TRBJ2-5; CDR3 protein: CASSVAGGETQYF
V gene: TRBV7-2; J gene: TRBJ2-7; CDR3 protein: CASSLGRTDSYEQYF
V gene: TRBV12-3/TRBV12-4; J gene: TRBJ2-7; CDR3 protein: CVSSLGGEQYF
V gene: TRBV7-9; J gene: TRBJ1-2; CDR3 protein: CASSLSSFNGYTF
V gene: TRBV7-9; J gene: TRBJ2-7; CDR3 protein: CASSSLLDSSYEQYF
V gene: TRBV24-1; J gene: TRBJ2-1; CDR3 protein: CATSDPGQGAHNEQFF
V gene: TRBV7-8; J gene: TRBJ2-1; CDR3 protein: CASSSDRGWNNEQFF
V gene: TRBV12-3/TRBV12-4; J gene: TRBJ2-7; CDR3 protein: CASRPGHSSYEQYF
V gene: TRBV7-7; J gene: TRBJ2-3; CDR3 protein: CASSSGGTDTQYF
V gene: TRBV28; J gene: TRBJ2-3; CDR3 protein: CASSSIAGGTNTQYF
V gene: TRBV28; J gene: TRBJ1-2; CDR3 protein: CASSLPGEYYGYTF
V gene: TRBV27; J gene: TRBJ2-2; CDR3 protein: CASSGQGTNTGELFF
V gene: TRBV27; J gene: TRBJ2-1; CDR3 protein: CASSSRSADSYNEQFF
V gene: TRBV19; J gene: TRBJ1-2; CDR3 protein: CASSGDRGQTPNYGYTF
V gene: TRBV5-4; J gene: TRBJ2-3; CDR3 protein: CASSLALVGTDTQYF
V gene: TRBV6-4; J gene: TRBJ1-5; CDR3 protein: CASSDRDRVDQPQHF
V gene: TRBV6-2/TRBV6-3; J gene: TRBJ2-5; CDR3 protein: CASRSSGNQETQYF
V gene: TRBV29-1; J gene: TRBJ2-1; CDR3 protein: CSVEDAGGVYNEQFF
V gene: TRBV28; J gene: TRBJ1-5; CDR3 protein: CASSLQGGNHQPQHF
V gene: TRBV19; J gene: TRBJ2-1; CDR3 protein: CASNPSGRGNEQFF
V gene: TRBV11-2; J gene: TRBJ2-1; CDR3 protein: CASSTTGTGQKEQFF